This is a list of T cell receptor beta chains from one sample in a study of metastatic and nonmetastatic thyroid tumors. TCRdb called clones again from the PCR reads with MiXCR. The sample carries about 15,000 clones, around 25% recorded once. The sample consisted of tumor tissue. Receptors were obtained from a female donor with papillary thyroid cancer or a benign thyroid nodule (not recorded which). Some clones in this sample may be carry-over from other donors' samples. CDR3s include the opening cysteine and the closing phenylalanine or tryptophan. A D gene is named only where the DNA matches it firmly. The size entry is marked missing in some rows and otherwise reads once, few, many or a size class.

>-|TRBV6-5|TRBJ1-5|-
TGTGCCAGCAGTTCTCGGGGGCGCGGGGTCGATCAGCCCCAGCATTTT
CASSSRGRGVDQPQHF
>TRBD2|TRBV6-1|TRBJ2-1|many
TGTGCCAGCAGCGAGCGGGAGTTCCACAATGAGCAGTTCTTC
CASSEREFHNEQFF
>-|TRBV28|TRBJ2-7|-
TGTGCCAGCAGCCTGATCCCGCCCCAGTACGAGCAGTACTTC
CASSLIPPQYEQYF
>TRBD1|TRBV28|TRBJ1-1|few
TGTGCCAGCAGTACCGGGACAGGGAACACTGAAGCTTTCTTT
CASSTGTGNTEAFF
>-|TRBV3-1|TRBJ1-2|medium-sized
TGTGCCAGCAGCCCTACACCTCTCTATGGCTACACCTTC
CASSPTPLYGYTF
>-|TRBV6-1|TRBJ2-1|medium-sized
TGTGCCAGCAGTGAAGAACAGACCAGGAGTGAGCAGTTCTTC
CASSEEQTRSEQFF
>TRBD2|TRBV6-1|TRBJ2-1|few
TGTGCCAGCAGCCCAGCGGGAGGTCCGATCTACAATGAGCAGTTCTTC
CASSPAGGPIYNEQFF
>-|TRBV28|TRBJ2-7|few
TGTGCCAGCAGTTTACCCTTCTACGAGCAGTACTTC
CASSLPFYEQYF
>TRBD2|TRBV12-3/TRBV12-4|TRBJ2-5|-
TGTGCCAGCAGGGGACTAGCGGACCAAGAGACCCAGTACTTC
CASRGLADQETQYF
>-|TRBV11-3|TRBJ2-2|once
TGTGCCAGCAGCTTATCGGCAGGAACGAACACCGGGGAGCTGTTTTTT
CASSLSAGTNTGELFF
>TRBD1|TRBV6-1|TRBJ1-3|few
TGTGCCAGCAGTGACCTCGACAGGGCGAACACCATATATTTT
CASSDLDRANTIYF
>-|TRBV20-1|TRBJ2-1|many
TGCAGTGCTAGAGATACGACAGACTACAATGAGCAGTTCTTC
CSARDTTDYNEQFF
>TRBD1|TRBV18|TRBJ2-7|many
TGTGCCAGCTCATCCGACAGGGTTGGCGAGCAGTACTTC
CASSSDRVGEQYF
>TRBD1|TRBV28|TRBJ1-2|few
TGTGCCAGCGGAACGTTGATTAAGGGGGCAGGCCACACCTTC
CASGTLIKGAGHTF
>-|TRBV30|TRBJ2-7|medium-sized
TGTGCCGCCAAAAAAGTGGGGCTGTCCTACGAGCAGTACTTC
CAAKKVGLSYEQYF
>-|TRBV7-6|TRBJ2-7|-
TGTGCCAGCAGCCTACAGGGTGGATTCTACGAGCAGTACTTC
CASSLQGGFYEQYF
>-|TRBV7-9|TRBJ1-2|large
TGTGCCAGCTTGGGGGCCAGAGGTGGCTACACCTTC
CASLGARGGYTF
>-|TRBV7-3|TRBJ1-1|-
TGTGCCAGCAGCTTAATGGGGACTGCCGAAGCTTTCTTT
CASSLMGTAEAFF
>-|TRBV20-1|TRBJ1-2|many
TGCAGTGCGAAAAGACTAGCTACTAACTATGGCTACACCTTC
CSAKRLATNYGYTF
>-|TRBV9|TRBJ1-6|-
TGTGCCAGCAGCGTAGCGGGACAAAAAAATTCACCCCTCCACTTT
CASSVAGQKNSPLHF
>-|TRBV7-9|TRBJ1-1|many
TGTGCCAGCAGCTTAGATGATTCGGGGACTGAAGCTTTCTTT
CASSLDDSGTEAFF
>TRBD2|TRBV27|TRBJ2-7|-
TGTGCCAGCAGTTTATCTTTTAGCGGGAGTTCCGAGCAGTACTTC
CASSLSFSGSSEQYF
>-|TRBV10-3|TRBJ2-1|many
TGTGCCGCCGGATCCTACAATGAGCAGTTCTTC
CAAGSYNEQFF
>TRBD2|TRBV28|TRBJ2-7|few
TGTGCCAGCAGTTCCGCGACTAGCGGGAGTGGGTACGAGCAGTACTTC
CASSSATSGSGYEQYF
>-|TRBV7-7|TRBJ2-5|-
TGTGCTAGCAGCCTAGGGAGACCGGGGCAAGAGACCCAGTACTTC
CASSLGRPGQETQYF
>-|TRBV10-2|TRBJ1-1|few
TGCGCCAGCAGTGAACGGTTGTACACTGAAGCTTTCTTC
CASSERLYTEAFF
>-|TRBV19|TRBJ1-1|medium-sized
TGTGCCAGTAGGACCTGGGCCACTGAAGCTTTCTTT
CASRTWATEAFF